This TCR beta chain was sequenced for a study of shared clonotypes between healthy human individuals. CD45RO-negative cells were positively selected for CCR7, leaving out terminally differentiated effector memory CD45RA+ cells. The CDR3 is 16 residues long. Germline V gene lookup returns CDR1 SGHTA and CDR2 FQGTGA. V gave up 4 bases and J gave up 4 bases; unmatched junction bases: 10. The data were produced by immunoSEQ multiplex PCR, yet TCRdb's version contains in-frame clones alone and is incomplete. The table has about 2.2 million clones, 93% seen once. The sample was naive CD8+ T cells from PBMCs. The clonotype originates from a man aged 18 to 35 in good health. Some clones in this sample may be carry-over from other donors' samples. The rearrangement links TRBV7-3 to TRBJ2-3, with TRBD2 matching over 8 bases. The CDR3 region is CASSSGTRGRADTQYF. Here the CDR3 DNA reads TGTGCCAGCAGCTCGGGGACTAGAGGGAGGGCAGATACGCAGTATTTT. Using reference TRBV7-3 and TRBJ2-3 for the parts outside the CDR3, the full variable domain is GAGVSQTPSNKVTEKGKYVELRCDPISGHTALYWYRQSLGQGPEFLIYFQGTGAADDSGLPNDRFFAVRPEGSVSTLKIQRTERGDSAVYLCASSSGTRGRADTQYFGPGTRLTVL.